Sequencing of this TCR beta chain was carried out in a study of Ad26.COV2.S vaccination and SARS-CoV-2 variants. Profiling relied on immunoSEQ multiplex PCR, and the TCRdb table lists in-frame clones only, not all of them. The repertoire has about 350,000 clones, under 95% of them found once; the top ten carry 3.9%. Trimming cost V 6 bases and J 6 bases; bases outside gene matches: 11. CDR3 length: 15 residues. From germline, CDR1 is MNHEY and CDR2 SVGAGI. Study-wide results and caveats: Total T cell responses, in the TCR breadth and depth analyses, may have been underestimated. Breadth measured for non-spike TCRs was similar across vaccine and placebo recipients.

As for this clone: The target antigen is unknown.

Sample: peripheral blood, taken after recovery from COVID-19. The chain combines TRBV6-5 with TRBJ2-5, with TRBD1 identical over 9 bases. The receptor comes from a human donor who had recovered from COVID-19. CDR3 nucleotides: TGTGCCAGCAGCCAAGACAGGGGGGTATCGAAGACCCAGTACTTC. Protein: CASSQDRGVSKTQYF.